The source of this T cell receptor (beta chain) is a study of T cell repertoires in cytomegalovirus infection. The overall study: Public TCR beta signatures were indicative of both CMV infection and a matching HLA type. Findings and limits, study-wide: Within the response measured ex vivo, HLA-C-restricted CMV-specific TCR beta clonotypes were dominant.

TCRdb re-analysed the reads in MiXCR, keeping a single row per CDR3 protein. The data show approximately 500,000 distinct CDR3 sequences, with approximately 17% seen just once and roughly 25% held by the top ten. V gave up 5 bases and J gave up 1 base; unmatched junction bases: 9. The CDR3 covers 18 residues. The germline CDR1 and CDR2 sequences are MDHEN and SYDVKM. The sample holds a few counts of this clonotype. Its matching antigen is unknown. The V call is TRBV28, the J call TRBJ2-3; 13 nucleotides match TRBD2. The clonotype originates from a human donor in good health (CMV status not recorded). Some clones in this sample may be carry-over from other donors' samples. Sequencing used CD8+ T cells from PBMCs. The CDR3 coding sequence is TGTGCCAGCAGTCAACTAGCGGGAGGGACCTCGGGCACAGATACGCAGTATTTT. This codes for CASSQLAGGTSGTDTQYF.